This TCR beta chain was retrieved from a study of T-cell reconstitution after alpha-beta-depleted transplantation in children. Broader study findings: T-cell counts and diversity at one year following transplant were attributed mainly to newly produced T cells. Reportedly, only several hundred clones from non-depleted graft cells drove alpha-beta T-cell counts at about two months. For some patients, TCRbeta diversity was high at day 60 because of recipient T cells and thymic progenitors that survived.

Unique molecular identifiers were incorporated during preparation of the TCRbeta library. One entry per CDR3 protein, called by TCRdb with MiXCR from the PCR reads. The sample carries about 870,000 distinct CDR3 sequences, roughly 15% recorded once. This clonotype was counted only a few times. The antigen remains unidentified. Germline values: CDR1 SGHRS, CDR2 YFSETQ. The V segment lost 1 base and the J segment 0 bases; nucleotides outside the gene matches: 9. This CDR3 is 19 amino acids long. This specimen was PBMCs, mostly from graft donor cells, taken 360 days after TCRalphabeta/CD19-depleted stem cell transplant. The J gene is TRBJ2-1, the V gene TRBV5-1; TRBD2 agrees at 11 bases. This TCR was sampled from a male patient under 18 who had a stem cell transplant for acute lymphoblastic leukemia, so the T cells may come from the graft donor. CDR3 region: CASSLPGTSGFNSYNEQFF. The CDR3 nucleotides are TGCGCCAGCAGCTTGCCCGGGACTAGCGGATTCAACTCCTACAATGAGCAGTTCTTC.